The source of this T cell receptor beta chain is a study of T cells after posttransplantation cyclophosphamide. Study outcomes and limitations: Blood and skin or GI T cell repertoires showed limited TRB overlap. After PTCy, TRB diversity resembled that of CNI/methotrexate controls. Later blood repertoires were often dominated by clones from the donor CD8+ memory compartment.

Only in-frame clones appear in the TCRdb table, and some are missing; sequencing was by immunoSEQ multiplex PCR. Singletons are absent from the sample, which has 24,000 or so clones. The CDR3 spans 13 residues. Trimming cost V 3 bases and J 7 bases; bases outside gene matches: 7. The V gene's germline CDR1 is SGHNT and CDR2 YYREEE (reference sequence). A marrow graft followed busulfan-fludarabine conditioning, with cyclophosphamide on days +3 and +4. In this sample, this clone turned up many times. No antigen is known for it. The chain couples TRBV5-4 to TRBJ2-7, with TRBD1 identical over 7 bases. This clonotype was sampled from a male patient under 35 who received an allogeneic stem cell transplant from a related donor, was CMV-positive, and had no GVHD. T cells may partly derive from the graft donor. Here the sequenced sample was PBMCs, taken after allogeneic stem cell transplant with posttransplant cyclophosphamide. This CDR3 reads CASSSDRVREQYF. The CDR3 nucleotides read TGTGCCAGCAGCTCCGACAGGGTTAGAGAGCAGTACTTC.